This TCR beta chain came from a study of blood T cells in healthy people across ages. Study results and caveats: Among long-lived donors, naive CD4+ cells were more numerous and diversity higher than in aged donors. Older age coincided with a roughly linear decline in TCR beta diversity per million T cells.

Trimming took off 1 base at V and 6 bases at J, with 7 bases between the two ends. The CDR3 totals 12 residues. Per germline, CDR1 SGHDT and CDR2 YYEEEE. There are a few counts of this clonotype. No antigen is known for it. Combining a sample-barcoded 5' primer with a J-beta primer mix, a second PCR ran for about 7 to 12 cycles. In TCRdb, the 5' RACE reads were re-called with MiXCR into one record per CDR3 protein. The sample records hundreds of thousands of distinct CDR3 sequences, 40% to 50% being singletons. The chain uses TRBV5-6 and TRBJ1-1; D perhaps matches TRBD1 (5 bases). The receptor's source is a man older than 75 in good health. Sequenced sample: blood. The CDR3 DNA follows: TGTGCCAGCAGCTTGAGGGGCGCTGAAGCTTTCTTT. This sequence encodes CASSLRGAEAFF.